The 7 T cell receptor beta chains presented below share a single source sample, sequenced in a study of blood T cell repertoires in COVID-19. TCRdb's copy holds only in-frame clones and misses some; the assay was immunoSEQ multiplex PCR. Of around 270,000 clones in the sample, around nine tenths were seen once. Sequences were obtained from peripheral blood. The source is a man aged 30-40 years with acute or convalescent COVID-19.

The chain is built from TRBV6-5 and TRBJ2-3; TRBD1 is a possible D gene (6 bases). CDR1 and CDR2 from the germline V gene are MNHEY and SVGAGI. The CDR3 consists of 14 residues. Trimming stripped 4 bases from V and 3 bases from J, with 11 bases between. The CDR3 protein is CASSLQGRTDTQYF. Here the CDR3 DNA reads TGTGCCAGCAGTTTACAGGGTAGAACAGATACGCAGTATTTT.

The CDR3: CSVGPFSGANVLTF. CDR3 DNA sequence: TGCAGCGTTGGTCCATTCTCTGGGGCCAACGTCCTGACTTTC. This chain uses TRBV29-1 with TRBJ2-6, with unresolved D. Trimming left V 4 bases short and J 0 bases short, with 7 bases between. Germline V gives CDR1 SQVTM, CDR2 ANQGSEA. There are 14 residues in the CDR3.

This clone was detected only once. The V and J genes are TRBV5-1 and TRBJ1-1, with TRBD1 matching over 7 bases. With V trimmed by 7 bases and J by 0 bases, 12 bases remained unmatched. The CDR3 runs to 16 residues. Looked up from germline, CDR1 is SGHRS and CDR2 is YFSETQ. CDR3 nucleotide sequence: TGCGCCAGCCATTCCGGGACAGCTAATATGAACACTGAAGCTTTCTTT. Encoded protein: CASHSGTANMNTEAFF. Drawing the rest from reference TRBV5-1 and TRBJ1-1, the complete variable domain is KAGVTQTPRYLIKTRGQQVTLSCSPISGHRSVSWYQQTPGQGLQFLFEYFSETQRNKGNFPGRFSGRQFSNSRSEMNVSTLELGDSALYLCASHSGTANMNTEAFFGQGTRLTVV.

CDR3 residues: CASSLAREPNYGYTF. The CDR3 DNA is TGCGCCAGCAGCTTGGCGCGAGAGCCTAACTATGGCTACACCTTC. This rearrangement joins TRBV5-1 to TRBJ1-2; no firm D call. Trimming removed 0 bases from V and 0 bases from J, with 9 bases in between. The germline V gene encodes CDR1 SGHRS and CDR2 YFSETQ. This CDR3 has 15 amino acids. Supplemented by reference TRBV5-1 and TRBJ1-2, the full variable domain reads KAGVTQTPRYLIKTRGQQVTLSCSPISGHRSVSWYQQTPGQGLQFLFEYFSETQRNKGNFPGRFSGRQFSNSRSEMNVSTLELGDSALYLCASSLAREPNYGYTFGSGTRLTVV.

This rearrangement joins TRBV7-6 to TRBJ2-3, with D unresolved. The CDR3 has 15 amino acids. V was pared by 1 base and J by 6 bases, with 14 bases between. From germline, CDR1 is SGHVS and CDR2 FNYEAQ. Here the CDR3 DNA reads TGTGCCAGCAGCTTAGAATCTACCGCTCGGGATACGCAGTATTTT. This translates into CASSLESTARDTQYF.

This clone came up once. The chain recombines TRBV15 with TRBJ1-3, with D perhaps matching TRBD1 (6 bases). Germline loops: CDR1 LNHNV, CDR2 YYDKDF (reference sequence). V lost 1 base to trimming and J lost 1 base, with 11 bases between them. The CDR3 has 16 residues. CDR3 region: CATSRASTGSGNTIYF. CDR3 in DNA: TGTGCCACCAGCAGAGCGTCGACAGGTTCTGGAAACACCATATATTTT.

This clone has more than one count but fewer than ten. The chain combines TRBV30 with TRBJ1-6, with 11 bases lining up with TRBD1. The V segment lost 2 bases and the J segment 9 bases; nucleotides outside the gene matches: 6. The CDR3 loop spans 15 amino acids. Per the germline V gene, CDR1 is GTSNPN and CDR2 is SVGIG (reference sequence). The CDR3 DNA reads TGTGCCTGGAGTCCGAGGGACAGGGGGATTTCACCCCTCCACTTT. Amino acids: CAWSPRDRGISPLHF.